This T cell receptor beta chain is drawn from a study of T cell responses to AZD1222 COVID-19 vaccine. Clones were read by immunoSEQ multiplex PCR, and TCRdb kept only the in-frame ones, dropping some. The sample has hundreds of thousands of clones; about 93% are singletons. Study conclusions and caveats: CD4 TCRs covered the whole spike, strongest at regions 160-218 and 743-854.

Turning to this clone: The antigen is unknown.

The source was peripheral blood, collected on day 0 of MenACWY control vaccination. The TCR sequence derives from an adult in good health.

The DNA for the CDR3 is TGCGCCAGCAGCTCCGGGGGACAGGGACTATCCTATGGCTACACCTTC. Protein: CASSSGGQGLSYGYTF. The chain combines TRBV5-1 with TRBJ1-2; TRBD1 aligns across 9 bases. This CDR3 spans 16 amino acids. The germline CDR1 and CDR2 sequences are SGHRS and YFSETQ. V shed 3 bases, J shed 4 bases, and the junction held 10 bases outside the gene matches.